This is a list of T cell receptor beta chains from one sample in a study of blood T cells in healthy people across ages. TCRdb recomputed calls from the 5' RACE reads with MiXCR, one row per CDR3 protein. The table lists some 730,000 distinct CDR3 sequences, approximately 21% of them singletons. Sequenced input: blood. The receptors were gathered from a man aged 65-85 years in good health. The CDR3 runs from the conserved cysteine through the conserved F or W. A D gene is named only where the DNA matches it firmly. Expanded clones are given a class, and other clones once, few, many or no size at all.

CASSTGLATNEKLFF	TGTGCCAGCAGTACGGGGCTAGCAACTAATGAAAAACTGTTTTTT	few	TRBV6-1	TRBJ1-4	.
CASSLRTGSNSPLHF	TGTGCCAGCAGTTTAAGGACAGGGAGTAATTCACCCCTCCACTTT	.	TRBV27	TRBJ1-6	TRBD1
CASRGGQGYTGELFF	TGTGCCAGCAGAGGGGGGCAGGGGTACACCGGGGAGCTGTTTTTT	.	TRBV25-1	TRBJ2-2	.
CASSQGWGGGSYNEQFF	TGTGCCAGCAGCCAGGGGTGGGGTGGGGGCTCCTACAATGAGCAGTTCTTC	few	TRBV3-1	TRBJ2-1	.
CASGQTSSYNEQFF	TGTGCCAGCGGCCAGACAAGCTCCTACAATGAGCAGTTCTTC	few	TRBV7-8	TRBJ2-1	.
CAISEPGTSGDTQYF	TGTGCCATCAGTGAGCCCGGGACTAGCGGTGATACGCAGTATTTT	many	TRBV10-3	TRBJ2-3	TRBD2
CASSPRLEREAFF	TGTGCCAGCAGCCCCCGCCTAGAAAGGGAAGCTTTCTTT	few	TRBV12-3/TRBV12-4	TRBJ1-1	.
CATSDAGTGSYNEQFF	TGTGCCACCAGTGATGCCGGGACAGGGTCCTACAATGAGCAGTTCTTC	few	TRBV24-1	TRBJ2-1	TRBD1
CSALGQREQYF	TGCAGCGCTCTGGGACAACGCGAGCAGTACTTC	many	TRBV29-1	TRBJ2-7	.
CASSKGTSGDTQYF	TGCGCCAGCAGCAAGGGGACTAGCGGGGATACGCAGTATTTT	.	TRBV5-1	TRBJ2-3	TRBD2
CASSLRSSGLNYNEQFF	TGTGCCAGCAGTTTACGGTCTAGCGGGTTGAACTACAATGAGCAGTTCTTC	.	TRBV28	TRBJ2-1	TRBD2
CASSPRVSYGYTF	TGTGCCAGCAGCCCACGGGTCTCCTATGGCTACACCTTC	few	TRBV3-1	TRBJ1-2	.
CASSSRGTSGINEQFF	TGTGCCAGCAGCTCCAGGGGGACTAGCGGGATAAATGAGCAGTTCTTC	few	TRBV7-2	TRBJ2-1	TRBD2
CASMNGYTDTQYF	TGTGCCAGCATGAACGGATACACAGATACGCAGTATTTT	few	TRBV2	TRBJ2-3	.